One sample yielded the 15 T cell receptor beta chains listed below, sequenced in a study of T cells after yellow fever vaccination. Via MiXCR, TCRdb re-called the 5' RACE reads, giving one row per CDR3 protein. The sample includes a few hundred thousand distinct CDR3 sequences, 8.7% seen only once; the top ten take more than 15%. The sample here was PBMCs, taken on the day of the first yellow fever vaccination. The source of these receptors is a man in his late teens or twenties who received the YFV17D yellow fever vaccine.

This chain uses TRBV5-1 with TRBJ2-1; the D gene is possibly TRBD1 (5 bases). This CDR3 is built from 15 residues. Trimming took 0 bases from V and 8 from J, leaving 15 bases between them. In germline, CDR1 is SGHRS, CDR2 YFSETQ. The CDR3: CASSLGQGYLYEQFF. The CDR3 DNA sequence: TGCGCCAGCAGCTTGGGGCAGGGTTATTTATATGAGCAGTTCTTC.

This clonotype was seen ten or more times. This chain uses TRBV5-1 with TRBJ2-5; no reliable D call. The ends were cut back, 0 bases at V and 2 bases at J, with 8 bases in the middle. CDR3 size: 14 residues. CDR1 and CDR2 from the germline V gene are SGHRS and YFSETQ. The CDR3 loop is CASSLGPEQETQYF. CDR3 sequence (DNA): TGCGCCAGCAGCTTGGGCCCGGAGCAAGAGACCCAGTACTTC.

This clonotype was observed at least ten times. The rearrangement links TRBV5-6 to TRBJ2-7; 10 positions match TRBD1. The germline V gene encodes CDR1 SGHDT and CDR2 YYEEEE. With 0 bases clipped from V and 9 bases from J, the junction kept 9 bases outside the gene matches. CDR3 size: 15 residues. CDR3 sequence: CASSLAGTGESGQYV. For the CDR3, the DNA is TGTGCCAGCAGCTTGGCCGGGACAGGGGAGTCTGGGCAGTACGTC.

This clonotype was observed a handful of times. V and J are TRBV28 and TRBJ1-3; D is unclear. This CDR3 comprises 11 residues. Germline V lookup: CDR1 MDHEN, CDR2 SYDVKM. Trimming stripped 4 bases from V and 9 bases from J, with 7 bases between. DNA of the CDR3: TGTGCCAGCAGTTACAGAAGCACCATATATTTT. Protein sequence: CASSYRSTIYF.

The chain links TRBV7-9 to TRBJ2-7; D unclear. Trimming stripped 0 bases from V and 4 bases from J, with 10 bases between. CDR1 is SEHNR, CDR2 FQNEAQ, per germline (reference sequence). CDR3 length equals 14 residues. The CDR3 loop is CASSLALQEYEQYF. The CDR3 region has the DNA TGTGCCAGCAGCTTAGCGCTTCAAGAATACGAGCAGTACTTC.

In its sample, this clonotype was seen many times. In DNA form, the CDR3 reads TGTGCCAGCAGCTTGGTAAGGGGCTCAGCGAACACTGAAGCTTTCTTT. It yields the protein CASSLVRGSANTEAFF. The rearrangement uses TRBV5-5 and TRBJ1-1, with a weak D call TRBD1 (5 bases). CDR3 length: 16 residues. Trimming took off 0 bases at V and 1 base at J, with 13 bases between the two ends. Germline V gives CDR1 SGHKS, CDR2 YYEKEE (reference sequence).

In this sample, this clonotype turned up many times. CDR3 DNA sequence: TGCGCCAGCAGCCAATCTAGTCGAGGCGACACTGAAGCTTTCTTT. It yields the protein CASSQSSRGDTEAFF. The gene calls are TRBV4-3 and TRBJ1-1, with D unresolved. V gave up 2 bases and J gave up 3 bases, with 13 bases separating them. The CDR3 consists of 15 residues. Germline CDR1 and CDR2: LGHNA and YSLEER.

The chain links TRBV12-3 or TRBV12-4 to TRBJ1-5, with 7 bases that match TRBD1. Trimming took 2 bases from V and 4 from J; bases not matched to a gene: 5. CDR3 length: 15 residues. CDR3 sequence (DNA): TGTGCCAGCAGTTTACCAGGGACAGTAAATCAGCCCCAGCATTTT. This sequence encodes CASSLPGTVNQPQHF.

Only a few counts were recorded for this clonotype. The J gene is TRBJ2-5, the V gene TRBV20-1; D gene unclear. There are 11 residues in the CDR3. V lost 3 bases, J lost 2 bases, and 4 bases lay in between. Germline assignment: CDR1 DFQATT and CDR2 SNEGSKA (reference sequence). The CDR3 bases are TGCAGTGCTAGCCGTCAAGAGACCCAGTACTTC. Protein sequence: CSASRQETQYF.

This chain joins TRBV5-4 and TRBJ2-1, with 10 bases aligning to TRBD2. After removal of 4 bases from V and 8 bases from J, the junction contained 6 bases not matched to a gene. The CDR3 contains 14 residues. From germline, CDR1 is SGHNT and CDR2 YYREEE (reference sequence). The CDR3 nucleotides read TGTGCCAGCAGCAATAGCGGGGGGATGGATGAGCAGTTCTTC. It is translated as CASSNSGGMDEQFF. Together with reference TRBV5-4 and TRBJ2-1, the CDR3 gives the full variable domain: ETGVTQSPTHLIKTRGQQVTLRCSSQSGHNTVSWYQQALGQGPQFIFQYYREEENGRGNFPPRFSGLQFPNYSSELNVNALELDDSALYLCASSNSGGMDEQFFGPGTRLTVL.

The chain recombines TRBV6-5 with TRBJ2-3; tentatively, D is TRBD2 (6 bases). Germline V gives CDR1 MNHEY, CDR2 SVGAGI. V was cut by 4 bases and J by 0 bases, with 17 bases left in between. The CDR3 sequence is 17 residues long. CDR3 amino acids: CASSSRLEGLSTDTQYF. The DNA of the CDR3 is TGTGCCAGCAGTTCCCGACTAGAGGGCCTGAGCACAGATACGCAGTATTTT.

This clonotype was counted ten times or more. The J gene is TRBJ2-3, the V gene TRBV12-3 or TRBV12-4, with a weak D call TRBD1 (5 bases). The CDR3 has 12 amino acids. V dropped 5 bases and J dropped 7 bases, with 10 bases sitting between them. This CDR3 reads CASSQGAYTQYF. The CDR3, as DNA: TGTGCCAGCAGTCAGGGCGCATATACGCAGTATTTT.

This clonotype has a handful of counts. CDR3 DNA: TGTGCCAGCAGCCAAAGGCAGGGTCGGGACATTCAGTACTTC. Protein: CASSQRQGRDIQYF. The chain joins TRBV3-1 to TRBJ2-4; tentatively, D is TRBD1 (5 bases). The V end was cut by 2 bases, the J end by 8 bases, with 13 bases between. The CDR3 spans 14 residues. Germline loops: CDR1 LGHDT, CDR2 YNNKEL (reference sequence).

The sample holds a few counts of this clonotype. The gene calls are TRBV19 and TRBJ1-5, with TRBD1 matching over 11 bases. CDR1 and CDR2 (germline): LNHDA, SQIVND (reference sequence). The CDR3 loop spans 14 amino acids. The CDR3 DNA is TGTGGGCAGGACAGGGGGCGCGGCCGACAGCCCCAGCATTTT. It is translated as CGQDRGRGRQPQHF.

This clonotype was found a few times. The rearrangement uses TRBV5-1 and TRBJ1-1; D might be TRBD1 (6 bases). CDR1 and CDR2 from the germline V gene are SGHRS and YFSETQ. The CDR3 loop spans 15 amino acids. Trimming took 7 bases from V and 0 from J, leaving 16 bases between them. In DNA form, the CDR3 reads TGCGCCAGCTCCACCCGGGGGCCTATGAACACTGAAGCTTTCTTT. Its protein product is CASSTRGPMNTEAFF.